This TCR beta chain was captured in a study of T cell responses to AZD1222 COVID-19 vaccine (dated by TCRdb to the early 2020s). About the investigation overall: AZD1222 recipients whose second dose came at about 4 weeks and those whose second dose came at about 12 weeks were combined into one group, since spike-specific TCR depth and breadth did not differ between the two schedules. A total of 233 trial participants underwent TCR sequencing, of whom under 220 had received two doses of AZD1222 and approximately 26 had received two doses of the MenACWY control vaccine. Trial participants were enrolled by age into 18-55, 56-69 and 70-plus year subgroups, with roughly 160, 29 and 62 TCR-sequenced participants respectively.

General conclusions and limits of the study: Conclusions about previously exposed vaccinees are limited because only six or seven AZD1222 recipients were SARS-CoV-2 seropositive at baseline. In the small 56-69-year group, the increase in depth fell short of significance, most likely because of low power. CD4 TCRs associated with the vaccine covered the entire spike protein, and the dominant responses were in regions 160-218 and 743-854. Participants were mostly white British and included more females than males, and it was suggested by the authors that clonal diversity may have been underestimated. Reportedly, close to half of the unique spike-specific TCRs recognized epitopes lying outside the regions that are mutated in the B.1.351 and B.1.1.7 variants. Because no day 14 peak-response samples were available, the repertoires could be characterized only after the peak T cell response. A significant rise in spike-specific TCR breadth and depth was observed after two AZD1222 doses relative to day 0 and relative to MenACWY recipients.

The time point label, as the study defines it: baseline before first vaccination. The vaccinee samples were drawn from two UK trials, COV001 and COV002, one of which was a single-blind randomized controlled phase 2/3 trial testing AZD1222 (ChAdOx1 nCoV-19) in healthy adults. Trial participant PBMC samples were collected at day 0 and day 28 after the second dose for TCRbeta chain sequencing. As to this clone: Its antigen remains undetermined. No much larger clone exists at a distance of one base, and base qualities are not known.

From V the trimming removes 1 base and from J it removes 4 bases, while the gene matches leave 6 bases of the junction unaccounted for. CDR3 length: 16 amino acids, cysteine to phenylalanine. Only the CDR3 DNA is retained, 48 bases long and in frame from the first base. CDR1 and CDR2 (MGHDK, SYGVNS) derive from the germline V gene. The CDR3 regions of human TCRbeta chains were subjected to immunosequencing. The source study handled its data this way. Repertoire TCRs were matched against a reference library of SARS-CoV-2-specific TCRs generated with the MIRA antigen-specificity platform. Breadth meant the fraction of unique TCRs that were SARS-CoV-2-associated, whereas depth meant the fraction of total T cells that were SARS-CoV-2-associated. Using the MIRA data, each spike-specific TCR was mapped to the spike region that the TCR reacts to and placed in a CD4 or CD8 class. Log10-transformed breadth and depth values were compared by one-way ANOVA with Sidak's multiple comparisons tests. In TCRdb, the immuneACCESS table is reduced to in-frame sequences with V and J assigned. These tables do not hold every clone; where another copy was compared, an unresolved V gene accounts for under half, and the others remain unexplained. Clonal size and the V and J genes are those of that table, whereas D and trimming came from the DNA. The sample profile shows about 100,000 clones; around nine tenths of them were found once. In total, the top ten clones hold about 19% of the sample.

Source: peripheral blood, taken on day 0 of AZD1222 vaccination. This clonotype was sampled from an adult in good health. This chain joins TRBV25-1 to TRBJ2-1; 8 bases in between match TRBD2. DNA sequence: TGTGCCAGCAGTGAATCCCGGGGGGGGCTTTACAATGAGCAGTTCTTC. This sequence encodes CASSESRGGLYNEQFF.